These 26 T cell receptor beta chains originate from one sample sequenced in a study of regulatory T cells in long-lasting Graves disease. The TCR beta library used iRepertoire HTBI primers with Arm-PCR amplification of CDR3. In TCRdb, the multiplex PCR reads were re-called with MiXCR into one record per CDR3 protein. The data contain 620,000 or so distinct CDR3 sequences, around 15% of them singletons. The sample's time point: newly diagnosed GD, antithyroid drugs for less than 3 months. PBMC RNA served as the TCR library source. This same sample was also taken into another study, of T cells in Graves' hyperthyroidism and ophthalmopathy.

This specimen was peripheral blood mononuclear cells (PBMCs), taken at new diagnosis, from a patient treated with antithyroid drugs. These receptors were collected from a woman in her twenties or thirties with Graves disease.

This clonotype was detected ten times or more. The rearrangement joins TRBV29-1 to TRBJ1-1, with a weak D call TRBD1 (5 bases). Deletions cut 4 bases from V and 4 bases from J, with 19 bases between. The CDR3 consists of 15 residues. Looked up from germline, CDR1 is SQVTM and CDR2 is ANQGSEA. The CDR3 loop is CSVADVGGLSTEAFF. CDR3 bases: TGCAGCGTTGCTGACGTTGGGGGGTTGAGCACTGAAGCTTTCTTT.

Turning to this clonotype: A read error is possible here, since a much larger clone lies one base away. V usage is TRBV7-9 and J usage is TRBJ2-7; the match to TRBD1 covers 7 bases. The V gene's germline CDR1 is SEHNR and CDR2 FQNEAQ (reference sequence). The CDR3 is 15 amino acids. CDR3 sequence reads: CASSPRTGETYERYF. CDR3 DNA sequence: TGTGCCAGCAGCCCACGGACAGGAGAAACCTACGAGCGGTACTTC. Full variable domain (outside the CDR3, taken from reference TRBV7-9 and TRBJ2-7): DTGVSQNPRHKITKRGQNVTFRCDPISEHNRLYWYRQTLGQGPEFLTYFQNEAQLEKSRLLSDRFSAERPKGSFSTLEIQRTEQGDSAMYLCASSPRTGETYERYFGPGTRLTVT.

The chain has TRBV3-1 and TRBJ2-3, with 9 bases matching TRBD2. The CDR3 contains 15 residues. After removal of 3 bases from V and 1 base from J, the junction contained 2 bases not matched to a gene. The germline CDR1 and CDR2 sequences are LGHDT and YNNKEL (reference sequence). CDR3 coding DNA: TGTGCCAGCAGCCAGCGGGAGGGCCGCACAGATACGCAGTATTTT. Translated: CASSQREGRTDTQYF.

This clonotype was picked up one time. The gene calls are TRBV5-1 and TRBJ1-2, with a tentative D call TRBD1 (5 bases). V lost 0 bases to trimming and J lost 7 bases, with 10 bases between them. The germline V gene has CDR1 SGHRS and CDR2 YFSETQ. The CDR3 loop spans 13 amino acids. In nucleotides, the CDR3 is TGCGCCAGCAGCTTGGTCGGCGGGGCTGGCTACACCTTC. Residues: CASSLVGGAGYTF.

This clonotype was seen repeatedly, ten times or more. This rearrangement joins TRBV28 to TRBJ2-5; TRBD2 is a possible D gene (5 bases). Trimming stripped 8 bases from V and 7 bases from J, with 11 bases between. Germline assignment: CDR1 MDHEN and CDR2 SYDVKM. The CDR3 is 11 residues long. The CDR3 nucleotides are TGTGCCAGCCTCTCTCGGGGGACCCAGTACTTC. Amino acid sequence: CASLSRGTQYF.

This clonotype occurred many times. The chain uses TRBV28 and TRBJ2-7; TRBD1 aligns across 10 bases. V lost 1 base, J lost 3 bases, and 9 bases stayed unmatched. Germline V lookup: CDR1 MDHEN, CDR2 SYDVKM. CDR3 length: 17 amino acids. DNA of the CDR3: TGTGCCAGCAGTTTATCGGGACAGGGGATGAGCCTCTACGAGCAGTACTTC. Translating gives CASSLSGQGMSLYEQYF.

The chain recombines TRBV18 with TRBJ2-2; no definite D call. V lost 0 bases and J lost 2, with 16 bases in between. Germline V gene sequence: CDR1 KGHSH, CDR2 LQKENI. This CDR3 is 18 amino acids long. The CDR3, as DNA: TGTGCCAGCTCACCACCGTGGGGATTGGACGCTAACACCGGGGAGCTGTTTTTT. Its translation is CASSPPWGLDANTGELFF.

This clonotype was detected ten times or more. J is TRBJ2-3 and V is TRBV20-1; D is possibly TRBD1 (5 bases). CDR1 is DFQATT and CDR2 is SNEGSKA in the germline V gene (reference sequence). The V end was cut by 6 bases, the J end by 0 bases, with 10 bases between. The CDR3 runs to 13 residues. CDR3 bases: TGCAGTGCCAACAGGCCGAGCACAGATACGCAGTATTTT. It specifies CSANRPSTDTQYF.

CDR3 residues: CASSYSTLGNSPLHF. CDR3 nucleotide sequence: TGTGCCAGCAGTTACTCGACCCTCGGGAATTCACCCCTCCACTTT. The chain combines TRBV6-6 with TRBJ1-6; D not resolved. The V end was cut by 0 bases, the J end by 7 bases, with 10 bases between. Germline CDR1 reads MNHNY; CDR2 reads SVGAGI (reference sequence). This CDR3 contains 15 residues.

The chain has TRBV6-9 and TRBJ2-1; TRBD2 aligns across 10 bases. CDR1 is MNHGY and CDR2 is SVAAGI in the germline V gene. The CDR3 loop spans 15 amino acids. J was trimmed by 5 bases and V by 4 bases; bases with no gene match: 5. The CDR3 DNA reads as TGTGCCAGCAGTTGGAGCGGGAGGGCCGACAATGAGCAGTTCTTC. As protein: CASSWSGRADNEQFF.

This clonotype was counted at least ten times. In DNA form, the CDR3 reads TGTGCCAGCAGTTCCCGGAGACTAGCATTCCATACGCAGTATTTT. This sequence encodes CASSSRRLAFHTQYF. The chain joins TRBV12-3 or TRBV12-4 to TRBJ2-3; TRBD2 aligns across 7 bases. The CDR3 is 15 amino acids. After removal of 4 bases from V and 7 bases from J, the junction contained 11 bases not matched to a gene.

This clonotype was recorded many times. This chain uses TRBV7-9 with TRBJ1-5; D gene ambiguous. This CDR3 comprises 15 residues. The germline gives CDR1 SEHNR, CDR2 FQNEAQ (reference sequence). Deletions cut 1 base from V and 0 bases from J, with 7 bases between. This CDR3 is CASSLDTGSNQPQHF. As DNA, the CDR3 is TGTGCCAGCAGCTTAGACACCGGTAGCAATCAGCCCCAGCATTTT.

This clonotype appeared many times. The chain links TRBV28 to TRBJ2-1; 7 nucleotides align to TRBD1. The junction had 8 bases not matched to a gene; V was cut back by 6 bases and J by 9 bases. Germline CDR1 MDHEN, CDR2 SYDVKM. The CDR3 is made up of 13 amino acids. The CDR3 spells CASRLEGGIEQFF. CDR3 DNA sequence: TGTGCCAGCAGACTCGAAGGGGGCATTGAGCAGTTCTTC.

The rearrangement uses TRBV10-3 and TRBJ2-3; weak D call: TRBD1 (11 bases). Trimming shortened V by 4 bases and J by 6 bases, and 35 bases separated the two germline ends. This CDR3 comprises 21 residues. CDR1 and CDR2 (germline): ENHRY, SYGVKD. CDR3 sequence (DNA): TGTGCCATCAGTGCTTCCGCCGGGACAGGGGGTATAGCGGGAGGCCCCGATACGCAGTATTTT. Protein sequence: CAISASAGTGGIAGGPDTQYF.

This clonotype was observed many times. The rearrangement links TRBV6-2 or TRBV6-3 to TRBJ1-2, with D unresolved. Germline V gives CDR1 MNHEY, CDR2 SVGEGT. V was shortened by 2 bases and J by 3 bases, with 10 bases between the two germline ends. This CDR3 region has 14 residues. Here the CDR3 reads CASSYVGGDYGYTF. The DNA for the CDR3 is TGTGCCAGCAGTTACGTGGGCGGGGACTATGGCTACACCTTC.

This clonotype was found many times. In DNA form, the CDR3 reads TGTGCCAGCACCCAGGGGTTGTGGACCACTGAAGCTTTCTTT. Translated, it gives CASTQGLWTTEAFF. V usage is TRBV28 and J usage is TRBJ1-1; the D gene is possibly TRBD1 (6 bases). Per germline, CDR1 MDHEN and CDR2 SYDVKM. Trimming left V 7 bases short and J 4 bases short, with 16 bases between. The CDR3 covers 14 residues.

As regards this clonotype: A much larger clone sits a single nucleotide away, making a read error possible. The chain recombines TRBV5-5 with TRBJ2-3; possibly TRBD1 or TRBD2 for D (5 bases each). Germline CDR1 SGHKS, CDR2 YYEKEE (reference sequence). Trimming removed 8 bases from V and 2 bases from J, with 18 bases in between. The CDR3 runs to 15 residues. The CDR3 here is CARNPGPEDTDTQYF. The CDR3, as DNA: TGTGCCAGGAATCCGGGACCTGAGGACACAGATACGCAGTATTTT. The entire variable domain, with the rest obtained from reference TRBV5-5 and TRBJ2-3, is as follows: DAGVTQSPTHLIKTRGQQVTLRCSPISGHKSVSWYQQVLGQGPQFIFQYYEKEERGRGNFPDRFSARQFPNYSSELNVNALLLGDSALYLCARNPGPEDTDTQYFGPGTRLTVL.

A few counts support this clonotype. This chain links TRBV6-1 with TRBJ2-7, with TRBD2 matching 8 bases. This CDR3 spans 11 amino acids. Germline V gives CDR1 MNHNS, CDR2 SASEGT. V shed 5 bases and J 6 bases; nucleotides not matched to a gene: 0. CDR3 nucleotide sequence: TGTGCCAGCAGTACTAGCGGCGAGCAGTACTTC. Encoded protein: CASSTSGEQYF.

In its sample, this clonotype was seen many times. The chain links TRBV11-2 to TRBJ2-5; D is uncertain. Trimming removed 5 bases from V and 5 bases from J, with 9 bases in between. Germline V lookup: CDR1 SGHAT, CDR2 FQNNGV. The length of the CDR3 is 12 residues. CDR3 bases: TGTGCCAGCAGCGGTGAGAAGGAGACCCAGTACTTC. This codes for CASSGEKETQYF.

The rearrangement links TRBV6-1 to TRBJ2-1; TRBD2 aligns across 7 bases. The CDR3 consists of 13 residues. The junction had 4 bases not matched to a gene; V was cut back by 6 bases and J by 5 bases. Germline CDR1 MNHNS, CDR2 SASEGT. The CDR3 region is CASSGSGNNEQFF. CDR3 in DNA: TGTGCCAGCAGCGGCAGCGGGAACAATGAGCAGTTCTTC.

V usage is TRBV30 and J usage is TRBJ2-2, with 11 bases identical to TRBD1. CDR3 length equals 15 residues. The V gene end was trimmed by 4 bases and the J gene end by 5 bases; junction bases not matched to a gene: 6. Germline CDR1 GTSNPN, CDR2 SVGIG (reference sequence). In DNA form, the CDR3 reads TGTGCCTGGAATTTCGGACAGGGGGCGACCGGGGAGCTGTTTTTT. It codes for CAWNFGQGATGELFF.

This clonotype was counted ten times or more. J is TRBJ1-2 and V is TRBV28; a weak D match, TRBD1 (6 bases). The CDR3 covers 11 residues. The ends were cut back, 6 bases at V and 8 bases at J, with 10 bases in the middle. The V gene's germline CDR1 is MDHEN and CDR2 SYDVKM. Here the CDR3 DNA reads TGTGCCAGCAGAGGCCAGGGGGGCTACACCTTC. Its protein is CASRGQGGYTF.

This clonotype was observed at least ten times. This chain joins TRBV28 and TRBJ2-7; D possibly uses TRBD1 or TRBD2 (5 bases each). V was clipped by 6 bases and J by 3 bases, with 18 bases between them. Per germline, CDR1 MDHEN and CDR2 SYDVKM. CDR3 length: 15 amino acids. This CDR3 reads CASRPSGTLLYEQYF. As DNA, the CDR3 is TGTGCCAGCAGGCCTTCCGGGACCCTTCTCTACGAGCAGTACTTC.

This clonotype was seen once. This sequence may be a read error, since a much larger clone differs from it by one base. The rearrangement joins TRBV6-9 to TRBJ1-1, with a tentative D call TRBD1 (5 bases). The CDR3 extends over 16 amino acids. The germline CDR1 and CDR2 sequences are MNHGY and SVAAGI. CDR3 region: CASGYSRQSKNTEAFF. The CDR3 DNA sequence: TGTGCCAGCGGTTACTCAAGACAGAGTAAGAACACTGAAGCTTTCTTT.

This clonotype was observed many times. The V gene is TRBV7-8, the J gene TRBJ2-7, with D uncertain. Germline V gives CDR1 SGHVS, CDR2 FQNEAQ. Deletions cut 1 base from V and 3 bases from J, with 13 bases between. The CDR3 runs to 15 residues. In DNA form, the CDR3 reads TGTGCCAGCAGCTTAGATGCAGGCCCTAACTACGAGCAGTACTTC. It translates to CASSLDAGPNYEQYF.

This clonotype was seen repeatedly, ten times or more. V usage is TRBV15 and J usage is TRBJ1-5; the D gene is possibly TRBD1 (5 bases). The germline V and J ends were trimmed by 4 bases and 5 bases, with 15 bases remaining between them. Germline lookup yields CDR1 LNHNV and CDR2 YYDKDF (reference sequence). This CDR3 contains 15 residues. CDR3 nucleotide sequence: TGTGCCACCAGCACCCATGGGGGGGTAGATCAGCCCCAGCATTTT. Translated, it gives CATSTHGGVDQPQHF.